This T cell receptor beta chain was sequenced in a study of T cells in Graves' hyperthyroidism and ophthalmopathy. Amplification of TCR beta CDR3 regions was performed using RNA transcripts as template. First-round RT-PCR with HTBI primers amplified the TCR CDR3 region. TCRdb reprocessed the multiplex PCR reads via MiXCR and lists one record per CDR3 protein. The sample carries about 560,000 distinct CDR3 sequences, roughly 17% recorded once. There are 18 residues in the CDR3. Germline V lookup: CDR1 SGHNT, CDR2 YENEEA. Trimming took off 8 bases at V and 1 base at J, with 26 bases between the two ends. As concerns this clonotype: Its antigen is as yet unknown. Because it lacks the conserved phenylalanine or tryptophan at the end, this CDR3 is likely a read error.

Study results and limitations: Ophthalmopathy was identified by the model a median roughly 6.5 months ahead of onset.

Absent ophthalmopathy progression within 18 months defined stable Graves' hyperthyroidism. Hyperthyroidism had been newly diagnosed in patients aged 18 to 65, and its duration was under 2 months. The V call is TRBV11-3, the J call TRBJ2-5; maybe TRBD1 (6 bases). The receptor comes from a young woman with Graves' hyperthyroidism. The sample comprised blood. The CDR3 sequence is CASGGLWGSGHPQETQYL. CDR3 nucleotides: TGTGCCAGCGGCGGATTGTGGGGGTCGGGACACCCCCAAGAGACCCAGTACCTC.